This TCR beta chain emerged from a study of OX40 agonist ivuxolimab in advanced cancers. Across the study: It was ivuxolimab, an agonistic anti-OX40 (CD134) antibody, that patients were treated with. The diagnoses of dose-escalation patients were hepatocellular carcinoma, melanoma, renal cell or head and neck cancer. Study-wide points: Expanded clones belonging to CD8+ T cells outnumbered, on average, those of CD4+.

This CDR3 spans 16 amino acids. J lost 3 bases, V lost 3 bases, and 6 bases had no gene match. Germline V gene lookup returns CDR1 MNHNY and CDR2 SVGAGI (reference sequence). The protocol was immunoSEQ multiplex PCR, while the TCRdb copy is restricted to in-frame clones and leaves out a portion. Of 15,000 to 20,000 clones in the sample, 86% were seen once. Autoimmune disease history or systemic immunosuppression excluded patients. With regard to this clone: Its target is unknown.

Sequenced here: CD4+ or CD8+ T cells sorted from blood, sampled in a trial of the OX40 agonist ivuxolimab. V and J are TRBV6-6 and TRBJ2-3; the match to TRBD2 covers 10 bases. This TCR derives from an adult with an advanced solid tumor such as melanoma, head and neck, liver or kidney cancer. For the CDR3, the DNA is TGTGCCAGCAGTTATCAGCGGGGGGGCACGACAGATACGCAGTATTTT. Translation gives CASSYQRGGTTDTQYF.